A single sample gave rise to the 6 T cell receptor beta chains below, sequenced in a study of blood T cell repertoires in COVID-19. TCRdb's copy holds only in-frame clones and misses some; the assay was immunoSEQ multiplex PCR. The sample carries over 70,000 clones, approximately 90% recorded once. Sequencing was done on a sample of peripheral blood. The receptor source for this set is a human donor with active COVID-19. The donor label of this sample is uncertain.

The V call is TRBV27, the J call TRBJ2-2; TRBD1 agrees at 8 bases. The CDR3 extends over 16 amino acids. From germline, CDR1 is MNHEY and CDR2 SMNVEV (reference sequence). The junction had 7 bases not matched to a gene; V was cut back by 0 bases and J by 7 bases. The CDR3 loop is CASSLSGQGTGGELFF. CDR3 sequence (DNA): TGTGCCAGCAGTTTATCCGGACAGGGTACGGGCGGGGAGCTGTTTTTT.

This chain connects TRBV19 to TRBJ2-5, with 14 positions matching TRBD2. CDR1 and CDR2 (germline): LNHDA, SQIVND (reference sequence). This CDR3 comprises 17 residues. V trimming: 6 bases; J trimming: 1 base; junction bases outside the gene matches: 7. The CDR3 DNA reads as TGTGCCAGTAGCCGACCCGGGACTAGCGGGGGCCAAGAGACCCAGTACTTC. It encodes CASSRPGTSGGQETQYF.

V and J are TRBV9 and TRBJ1-2; D is perhaps TRBD1 (5 bases). CDR1 SGDLS and CDR2 YYNGEE come from the germline V gene. The V end was cut by 2 bases, the J end by 4 bases, with 12 bases between. CDR3 length: 14 amino acids. CDR3 sequence: CASSVNAGGYGYTF. As DNA, the CDR3 is TGTGCCAGCAGCGTGAACGCCGGGGGCTATGGCTACACCTTC.

V and J are TRBV7-2 and TRBJ2-7; maybe TRBD2 (6 bases). Trimming pared 5 bases from V and 3 bases from J, leaving 14 bases between. The CDR3 runs to 14 residues. Germline V CDR1 and CDR2: SGHTA, FQGNSA. The CDR3 region is CASSLLGGYYEQYF. CDR3 bases: TGTGCCAGCAGCCTCTTGGGGGGATACTACGAGCAGTACTTC.

The chain couples TRBV24-1 to TRBJ2-2, with D possibly TRBD2 on 5 matching bases. Trimming cost V 0 bases and J 6 bases, with 7 bases left between them. The germline gives CDR1 KGHDR, CDR2 SFDVKD. The CDR3 consists of 14 residues. In DNA, the CDR3 is TGTGCCACCAGTGATTTGTCGGGGTCCGGGGAGCTGTTTTTT. It encodes CATSDLSGSGELFF.

The chain links TRBV4-1 to TRBJ1-4, with D possibly TRBD1 on 5 matching bases. CDR3 length equals 14 residues. Germline V lookup: CDR1 MGHRA, CDR2 YSYEKL. Trimming stripped 0 bases from V and 8 bases from J, with 10 bases between. The CDR3 DNA follows: TGCGCCAGCAGCCAAGATACCAGGGTCGAAAAACTGTTTTTT. This codes for CASSQDTRVEKLFF.